These 8 T cell receptor beta chains were sequenced from one sample in a study of cytomegalovirus exposure and HLA in healthy donors. PCR involved 60 Vbeta and 13 Jbeta primers. Only in-frame clones appear in the TCRdb table, and some are missing; sequencing was by immunoSEQ multiplex PCR. Its table records 90,000 to 120,000 clones. Specimen: PBMCs. The receptors stem from a man aged 45-65 years in good health and CMV-seronegative.

V usage is TRBV6-5 and J usage is TRBJ1-3; no reliable D call. This CDR3 has 13 amino acids. Germline-derived CDR1 and CDR2 are MNHEY and SVGAGI. Trimming stripped 8 bases from V and 0 bases from J, with 8 bases between. This CDR3 is CASGRDSGNTIYF. The CDR3 region has the DNA TGTGCCAGCGGACGGGACTCTGGAAACACCATATATTTT.

This chain connects TRBV6-1 to TRBJ1-5; the match to TRBD1 covers 7 bases. Germline loops: CDR1 MNHNS, CDR2 SASEGT. After removal of 5 bases from V and 6 bases from J, the junction contained 10 bases not matched to a gene. This CDR3 is 15 amino acids long. DNA for the CDR3: TGTGCCAGCAGTAAAGGACAGGCCTACGGTCAGCCCCAGCATTTT. Translation: CASSKGQAYGQPQHF.

For the CDR3, the DNA is TGTGCCAGCAACTCTCGGGTGAACACTGAAGCTTTCTTT. Translating gives CASNSRVNTEAFF. The V and J genes are TRBV5-8 and TRBJ1-1; D is undetermined. The length of the CDR3 is 13 residues. Germline V gene data show CDR1 as SGHTS and CDR2 as YDEGEE. The V end was cut by 6 bases, the J end by 0 bases, with 9 bases between.

This sequence joins TRBV4-1 and TRBJ2-3; TRBD2 matches at 7 bases. Germline loops: CDR1 MGHRA, CDR2 YSYEKL. The J segment lost 5 bases and the V segment lost 0 bases, leaving 5 bases of the junction unmatched. The CDR3 loop spans 15 amino acids. CDR3 sequence: CASSQEEGGRDTQYF. CDR3 nucleotide sequence: TGCGCCAGCAGCCAAGAAGAGGGAGGGAGAGATACGCAGTATTTT.

This chain connects TRBV5-5 to TRBJ2-7; TRBD1 matches 9 bases. This CDR3 region has 16 residues. V was clipped by 4 bases and J by 3 bases; unmatched bases: 11. Germline loops: CDR1 SGHKS, CDR2 YYEKEE (reference sequence). The CDR3 sequence: CASSVGVGTGIYEQYF. The CDR3 nucleotides read TGTGCCAGCAGCGTGGGGGTGGGGACAGGGATCTACGAGCAGTACTTC.

The genes are TRBV7-2 and TRBJ2-5; 16 nucleotides agree with TRBD2. V was clipped by 10 bases and J by 6 bases; unmatched bases: 5. Germline V gene lookup returns CDR1 SGHTA and CDR2 FQGNSA. CDR3 size: 14 residues. CDR3 sequence reads: CAIGTSGGAKTQYF. The CDR3, as DNA: TGTGCCATCGGGACTAGCGGGGGGGCCAAGACCCAGTACTTC.

The chain carries TRBV6-1 and TRBJ2-5; D remains ambiguous. The J call could be wrong; TRBJ2-7 is a better fit for the DNA end. This CDR3 comprises 13 residues. In germline, CDR1 is MNHNS, CDR2 SASEGT. CDR3 in DNA: TGTGCCAGCAGTGGACGGTTAGACTACGAGCAGTACTTC. Protein sequence: CASSGRLDYEQYF.

This chain links TRBV5-1 with TRBJ2-3; 9 bases agree with TRBD1. The junction had 9 bases not matched to a gene; V was cut back by 5 bases and J by 2 bases. Per the germline V gene, CDR1 is SGHRS and CDR2 is YFSETQ. The CDR3 consists of 16 residues. This chain's CDR3 is CASRSAGTGNTDTQYF. The CDR3 region has the DNA TGCGCCAGCAGATCGGCGGGGACAGGGAACACAGATACGCAGTATTTT.